Listed below are T cell receptor beta chains from one sample, sequenced in a study of the immune and genomic landscape of osteosarcoma. Clones were sequenced by immunoSEQ multiplex PCR, and TCRdb holds only the in-frame ones, with some missing. The data hold about 1,500 clones, with about two thirds observed a single time. The specimen was metastatic tumor tissue from the lung. Every receptor here comes from a boy aged 10-17 years with osteosarcoma. The CDR3 runs from the conserved cysteine through the conserved F or W. The D gene is left open where the match is weak. The size entry is marked missing in some rows and otherwise reads once, few, many or a size class.

CDR3aa	CDR3nt	abundance	v_gene	j_gene	d_gene
CASSQDWPGGSYEQYF	TGTGCCAGCAGCCAAGATTGGCCAGGGGGCTCCTACGAGCAGTACTTC	NA	TRBV4-2	TRBJ2-7	TRBD1
CASSQGVGEETQYF	TGCGCCAGCAGCCAAGGAGTCGGGGAGGAGACCCAGTACTTC	NA	TRBV4-3	TRBJ2-5	NA
CASRVRDSYEQYF	TGTGCCAGCAGAGTAAGGGATTCCTACGAGCAGTACTTC	once	TRBV6-6	TRBJ2-7	NA
CASGLVSRRYTGELFF	TGTGCTAGTGGTTTGGTAAGCAGGAGATACACCGGGGAGCTGTTTTTT	NA	TRBV12-5	TRBJ2-2	NA
CASSPLELAGIETQYF	TGTGCCAGCTCACCACTGGAATTAGCGGGAATAGAGACCCAGTACTTC	NA	TRBV18	TRBJ2-5	TRBD2
CAWLPRKRFNSPLHF	TGTGCCTGGTTACCCCGAAAGAGATTTAATTCACCCCTCCACTTT	NA	TRBV30	TRBJ1-6	NA
CATRLGGDDWETQYF	TGTGCCACCAGACTCGGGGGAGACGATTGGGAGACCCAGTACTTC	NA	TRBV15	TRBJ2-5	NA
CASSFRQGAYGYTF	TGTGCCAGCAGCTTTAGACAGGGGGCTTACGGCTACACCTTC	once	TRBV7-2	TRBJ1-2	TRBD1
CASSDPRGTNTGELFF	TGTGCCAGCAGCGACCCCCGGGGGACGAACACCGGGGAGCTGTTTTTT	NA	TRBV9	TRBJ2-2	NA
CASSSRASDQPQHF	TGTGCCAGCAGCTCCCGGGCTTCCGATCAGCCCCAGCATTTT	NA	TRBV7-8	TRBJ1-5	NA
CASSFLSGDNEQFF	TGTGCCAGCAGCTTCCTTAGCGGAGACAATGAGCAGTTCTTC	NA	TRBV7-9	TRBJ2-1	NA
CASRPSGTGQVLTYNEQFF	TGTGCCAGCAGGCCCTCAGGGACAGGGCAAGTTCTGACCTACAATGAGCAGTTCTTC	NA	TRBV11-1	TRBJ2-1	TRBD1
CASTAGGGPQETQYF	TGTGCCAGCACCGCCGGGGGGGGGCCCCAAGAGACCCAGTACTTC	NA	TRBV7-2	TRBJ2-5	TRBD2
CASTYTSGWPYEQYF	TGCGCCAGCACGTACACTAGCGGGTGGCCCTACGAGCAGTACTTC	NA	TRBV5-1	TRBJ2-7	TRBD2
CASSTGTSGSYEQFF	TGTGCCAGCAGCACCGGGACTAGCGGGAGTTATGAGCAGTTCTTC	NA	TRBV9	TRBJ2-1	TRBD2
CASSSDRGSYNEQFF	TGTGCCAGCAGCTCGGACAGGGGCTCCTACAATGAGCAGTTCTTC	few	TRBV7-3	TRBJ2-1	TRBD1
CASSSAVGGSYEQYF	TGCGCCAGCAGCTCGGCCGTTGGAGGCTCCTACGAGCAGTACTTC	NA	TRBV5-1	TRBJ2-7	NA
CASSERDYNEQFF	TGTGCCAGTAGCGAGAGGGACTACAATGAGCAGTTCTTC	NA	TRBV6-6	TRBJ2-1	NA
CASSFTSGPYNEQFF	TGTGCCAGCAGCTTTACTAGCGGACCCTACAATGAGCAGTTCTTC	NA	TRBV7-3	TRBJ2-1	TRBD2
CASGLGSSFYEQYF	TGTGCTAGTGGTTTGGGCAGTTCCTTCTACGAGCAGTACTTC	NA	TRBV12-5	TRBJ2-7	NA
CASSYGIGGETQYF	TGTGCCAGCAGCTACGGCATTGGTGGAGAGACCCAGTACTTC	NA	TRBV7-8	TRBJ2-5	NA
CASSPQAGANTGELFF	TGTGCCAGCTCACCCCAGGCAGGGGCTAACACCGGGGAGCTGTTTTTT	NA	TRBV18	TRBJ2-2	NA
CASSPQGAANTGELFF	TGTGCCAGCAGCCCACAGGGGGCCGCGAACACCGGGGAGCTGTTTTTT	NA	TRBV7-2	TRBJ2-2	TRBD1
CAWSILGAEQFF	TGTGCCTGGAGCATCCTTGGGGCTGAGCAGTTCTTC	NA	TRBV30	TRBJ2-1	NA
CASSRLNDQETQYF	TGTGCCAGCAGCCGCCTAAACGACCAAGAGACCCAGTACTTC	NA	TRBV14	TRBJ2-5	NA
CASRDTANTGELFF	TGTGCCAGCAGGGACACCGCGAACACCGGGGAGCTGTTTTTT	NA	TRBV6-1	TRBJ2-2	NA
CASSSSGREYEQYF	TGTGCCAGCAGTTCCAGCGGGAGGGAGTACGAGCAGTACTTC	few	TRBV27	TRBJ2-7	TRBD2
CSVLPGNSGNTIYF	TGCAGCGTTCTCCCCGGGAACTCTGGAAACACCATATATTTT	NA	TRBV29-1	TRBJ1-3	NA
CASSPSQGAVITGYTF	TGTGCCAGCAGCCCCTCACAGGGGGCGGTAATCACTGGCTACACCTTC	NA	TRBV7-2	TRBJ1-2	TRBD1
CASSLLQGPYGYTF	TGTGCCAGCAGCTTACTGCAGGGACCCTATGGCTACACCTTC	NA	TRBV11-2	TRBJ1-2	NA
CSVEGGTSGSGDEQFF	TGCAGCGTCGAGGGGGGGACTAGCGGGAGTGGAGATGAGCAGTTCTTC	NA	TRBV29-1	TRBJ2-1	TRBD2
CASSYGGFNEQFF	TGTGCCAGCAGCTACGGGGGTTTCAATGAGCAGTTCTTC	NA	TRBV6-6	TRBJ2-1	NA
CASSVVSGAAGPTGELFF	TGTGCCAGCAGCGTAGTCTCTGGCGCAGCGGGGCCCACCGGGGAGCTGTTTTTT	NA	TRBV9	TRBJ2-2	TRBD2
CASSFHLPGRWANEKLFF	TGTGCCAGCAGCTTTCATCTGCCAGGGCGTTGGGCTAATGAAAAACTGTTTTTT	NA	TRBV7-9	TRBJ1-4	NA
CGTSGTSGNEQYF	TGCGGGACTAGCGGGACCTCTGGGAACGAGCAGTACTTC	few	TRBV28	TRBJ2-7	TRBD2
CASSSVFRTRGYNEQFF	TGTGCCAGCAGTTCTGTTTTCCGGACTAGGGGTTACAATGAGCAGTTCTTC	NA	TRBV28	TRBJ2-1	TRBD2
CASSSYPPGTGIYGYTF	TGTGCCAGCAGCTCTTATCCGCCCGGGACAGGGATCTATGGCTACACCTTC	few	TRBV7-9	TRBJ1-2	TRBD1
CASSQDRTGSYEQYF	TGCGCCAGCAGCCAAGATCGTACAGGGAGCTACGAGCAGTACTTC	NA	TRBV4-1	TRBJ2-7	NA
CASSEQGAGTEAFF	TGTGCCAGCAGCGAACAGGGGGCGGGCACTGAAGCTTTCTTT	NA	TRBV9	TRBJ1-1	TRBD1
CASSSRDSLYGYTF	TGTGCCAGTAGTTCCCGGGACAGCCTGTATGGCTACACCTTC	NA	TRBV19	TRBJ1-2	TRBD1
CASSLGAETYEQYF	TGTGCCAGCAGCTTGGGGGCGGAAACCTACGAGCAGTACTTC	once	TRBV5-6	TRBJ2-7	NA
CAISESSGLAGSNEQFF	TGTGCCATCAGTGAGTCGTCGGGACTAGCGGGGAGCAATGAGCAGTTCTTC	NA	TRBV10-3	TRBJ2-1	TRBD2
CASSESVTTLAKNIQYF	TGTGCCAGCAGTGAGTCAGTTACGACTTTAGCCAAAAACATTCAGTACTTC	NA	TRBV6-1	TRBJ2-4	NA
CASSRDRGRYEQYF	TGTGCCAGCAGCCGGGACAGGGGTCGCTACGAGCAGTACTTC	NA	TRBV11-2	TRBJ2-7	TRBD1
CASSYSRQETQYF	TGTGCCAGCAGTTACTCCAGACAAGAGACCCAGTACTTC	NA	TRBV6-6	TRBJ2-5	NA
CSVEDSLAGVTDTQYF	TGCAGCGTTGAAGATTCACTAGCGGGGGTCACAGATACGCAGTATTTT	NA	TRBV29-1	TRBJ2-3	TRBD2
CASSQDWPGPYEQYF	TGCGCCAGCAGCCAAGACTGGCCGGGCCCCTACGAGCAGTACTTC	NA	TRBV4-1	TRBJ2-7	NA
CASSLEFMGQGYEQYF	TGCGCCAGCAGCTTGGAATTTATGGGACAGGGCTACGAGCAGTACTTC	NA	TRBV5-1	TRBJ2-7	TRBD1
CASSLLTTTWEYF	TGTGCCAGCAGCTTACTGACCACTACGTGGGAGTACTTC	NA	TRBV7-4	TRBJ2-7	NA
CAWSPRENTEAFF	TGTGCCTGGTCTCCCAGGGAAAACACTGAAGCTTTCTTT	NA	TRBV30	TRBJ1-1	NA
CASSFTLESSGELFF	TGCGCCAGCAGCTTCACTCTAGAATCCTCCGGGGAGCTGTTTTTT	NA	TRBV5-1	TRBJ2-2	NA
CASSPTAGGRAGETQYF	TGTGCCAGCAGTCCGACCGCGGGCGGGAGGGCCGGGGAGACCCAGTACTTC	NA	TRBV28	TRBJ2-5	TRBD2
CASSSQTGSYNEQFF	TGCGCCAGCAGCTCGCAGACAGGTTCCTACAATGAGCAGTTCTTC	few	TRBV5-1	TRBJ2-1	NA
CASSLAEAAYKETQYF	TGCGCCAGCAGCTTGGCCGAGGCAGCTTATAAAGAGACCCAGTACTTC	few	TRBV5-1	TRBJ2-5	NA
CASSQDRIEQFF	TGTGCCAGCAGCCAAGATCGGATCGAGCAGTTCTTC	once	TRBV4-2	TRBJ2-1	NA
CASSFQGIGYSYEQYF	TGTGCCAGCAGCTTCCAGGGGATCGGGTACTCCTACGAGCAGTACTTC	few	TRBV11-2	TRBJ2-7	NA
CASSEGLAGTDTQYF	TGTGCCAGCAGTGAAGGGCTAGCGGGGACAGATACGCAGTATTTT	once	TRBV2	TRBJ2-3	TRBD2
CASSFTGGISYEQYF	TGTGCCAGCAGCTTCACGGGGGGGATATCCTACGAGCAGTACTTC	few	TRBV7-9	TRBJ2-7	TRBD2
CASSSGTGGEQYF	TGTGCCAGCAGCTCCGGGACAGGTGGGGAGCAGTACTTC	NA	TRBV5-4	TRBJ2-7	TRBD1